What follows are 3 T cell receptor beta chains derived from one specimen sequenced in a study of T cell changes during pregnancy in multiple sclerosis. Assay: immunoSEQ multiplex PCR; the TCRdb copy retains only in-frame clones and omits some. Counted here are 50,000 to 70,000 clones, 93% occurring once; the ten biggest clones make up 1.8%. Here the sequenced sample was peripheral blood, taken after pregnancy. Source of these receptors: a female donor with multiple sclerosis, enrolled in a pregnancy study.

The J gene is TRBJ2-2, the V gene TRBV9; a possible D gene is TRBD1 (5 bases). Trimming removed 0 bases from V and 7 bases from J, with 13 bases in between. Looked up from germline, CDR1 is SGDLS and CDR2 is YYNGEE. The CDR3 consists of 15 residues. The CDR3 loop reads CASSVEAGKGGELFF. CDR3 DNA: TGTGCCAGCAGCGTAGAGGCAGGGAAAGGCGGGGAGCTGTTTTTT.

The chain employs TRBV15 and TRBJ2-7; 13 positions agree with TRBD2. The CDR3 length is 15 residues. The junction had 6 bases not matched to a gene; V was cut back by 3 bases and J by 7 bases. Germline V gene data show CDR1 as LNHNV and CDR2 as YYDKDF (reference sequence). CDR3 coding DNA: TGTGCCACCAGCAGGCCGGGACTAGCGGGACGGGAGCAGTACTTC. The encoded protein is CATSRPGLAGREQYF.

This sequence joins TRBV6-4 and TRBJ2-7, with D unclear. Germline V gene sequence: CDR1 MRHNA, CDR2 SNTAGT. This CDR3 is built from 15 residues. Trimming removed 2 bases from V and 1 base from J, with 12 bases in between. The CDR3 nucleotides read TGTGCCAGCAGTGACCGGAGCCGCCAGTCCTACGAGCAGTACTTC. Its translation: CASSDRSRQSYEQYF.